These 18 T cell receptor delta chains came from one sample sequenced in a study of γδ T cells in repeated Plasmodium falciparum infection. TCRdb redid the clone calls on the multiplex PCR reads with CATT. The sample lists tens of thousands of delta-chain clones; 0.75% to 1% were seen once. Vgamma9/Vdelta2+ and Vdelta2-negative gammadelta T cells were flow-sorted from PBMC for bulk sequencing. The sequenced sample was gamma-delta T cells from blood. The receptors stem from a pool of human donors (malaria-infected and uninfected, not separated).

This clone was recorded a few times. TCRdb attributes to this sequence the protein of a much larger clone, which differs from the DNA translation at residue 4; a read error is likely, and the protein displayed is translated from the DNA. The gene calls are TRDV1 and TRDJ1; perhaps TRDD3 as D (6 bases). The V gene's germline CDR1 is TSWWSYY and CDR2 QGS. This CDR3 spans 16 amino acids. Between the trimmed V and J ends, which lost 8 bases and 4 bases, there was a span of 23 bases. In DNA form, the CDR3 reads TGTGCTCTTCCGGTGGTGGCTGGGGTTTTTGTCGATAAACTCATCTTT. Amino acids: CALPVVAGVFVDKLIF.

With respect to this clone: For this DNA, TCRdb reports the protein of a much larger clone, which diverges at residue 3, most likely from a read error; the protein presented here is translated directly from the DNA. The chain uses TRDV2 and TRDJ3; 13 bases match TRDD3. Germline matching of the DNA provided the J gene here, since TCRdb leaves it blank. The CDR3 runs 21 residues. The V gene's germline CDR1 is GEAIGNYY and CDR2 EKD. The CDR3 loop reads CARDTLLGDTGSSWDTRQMFF. The CDR3 nucleotides read TGTGCCCGTGACACCTTACTGGGGGATACGGGGAGCTCCTGGGACACCCGACAGATGTTTTTC.

This clone was seen repeatedly, ten times or more. The genes are TRDV2 and TRDJ3; 7 bases fit TRDD3. The J gene was not available in TCRdb and was assigned here by matching the DNA to germline segments. The V gene's germline CDR1 is GEAIGNYY and CDR2 EKD. The CDR3 has 18 residues. Trimming took 1 base from V and 2 from J; bases not matched to a gene: 7. In DNA form, the CDR3 reads TGTGCCTGTGACACGGTGGGGGACGGAGCCTGGGACACCCGACAGATGTTTTTC. It codes for CACDTVGDGAWDTRQMFF.

In regard to this clone: The protein recorded in TCRdb matches a much larger clone and deviates from this DNA's translation at residue 4, suggesting a read error; the protein here is obtained by translating the DNA. The chain links TRDV3 to TRDJ2; maybe TRDD3 (5 bases). Germline CDR1 TVYSNPD, CDR2 GDNSRS (reference sequence). The CDR3 is 22 residues long. V was shortened by 2 bases and J by 2 bases, with 36 bases between the two germline ends. Here the CDR3 reads CAFQTRSVGRLGYDRLTAQLFF. The CDR3 region has the DNA TGTGCCTTTCAAACCCGGTCAGTAGGGAGATTGGGGTACGATCGATTGACAGCACAACTCTTCTTT.

About this clone: It is likely a read error: a sequence one base away is far more abundant. The chain carries TRDV1 and TRDJ1; D is perhaps TRDD3 (5 bases). Because TCRdb records no J gene, it was assigned here through a match of the DNA to germline. Germline V gene sequence: CDR1 TSWWSYY, CDR2 QGS. The CDR3 has 18 residues. The CDR3 coding sequence is TGTGCCCTTGGGGAACTATGGTCCCGCTGGTCCTACACCGATAAACTCATCTTT. Translating gives CALGELWSRWSYTDKLIF.

Remarks on this clone: A far larger clone is just one base off, so this is likely a read error. Other nucleotide sequences from this sample produce the same CDR3. The CDR3, as DNA: TGTGCTCTTGGGTTACTCTCCGCCGCGCCGTCGTTTAAACTCATCTTT. It yields the protein CALGLLSAAPSFKLIF. This chain links TRDV1 with TRDJ1; D remains ambiguous. The J gene was missing in TCRdb and was found by matching the end of the DNA to germline. CDR1 is TSWWSYY, CDR2 QGS, per germline. CDR3 length: 16 residues. Trimming removed 5 bases from V and 7 bases from J, with 23 bases in between.

Of note for this clone: The mismatch at residue 4 between this DNA's translation and the TCRdb protein of a much larger clone likely reflects a read error; the protein shown is translated from the DNA. The CDR3 here is CALREAETADTDKLIF. Here the CDR3 DNA reads TGTGCTCTTAGGGAAGCGGAGACGGCTGACACCGATAAACTCATCTTT. V is TRDV1 and J is TRDJ1; unclear D gene. Per the germline V gene, CDR1 is TSWWSYY and CDR2 is QGS. This CDR3 is 16 amino acids long.

In this sample, this clone turned up a few times. TCRdb shows a much larger clone's protein in place of this DNA's translation, and the two differ at residue 10, likely through a read error; the protein shown is translated from the DNA. The chain recombines TRDV1 with TRDJ1; a weak D match, TRDD2 (6 bases). V dropped 4 bases and J dropped 4 bases, with 25 bases sitting between them. The CDR3 is made up of 18 amino acids. Germline CDR1 is TSWWSYY and CDR2 is QGS. CDR3: CALGVPLPPCSGGDKLIF. CDR3 bases: TGTGCTCTTGGGGTCCCACTTCCTCCGTGCTCCGGGGGCGATAAACTCATCTTT.

This clone was seen more than once but under ten times. The protein given by TCRdb reflects a much larger clone and differs at residue 12 from this DNA's translation, likely from a read error; the protein shown is the DNA's translation. The chain combines TRDV1 with TRDJ1; 8 nucleotides line up with TRDD3. No J gene was available from TCRdb, and it was assigned here by a germline match of the DNA. J gave up 3 bases and V 1 base, and 19 bases lay outside the gene matches. This CDR3 has 20 amino acids. CDR1 TSWWSYY and CDR2 QGS come from the germline V gene. In nucleotides, the CDR3 is TGTGCTCTTGGGGAACCATGTCAGGAGGGGGATATGGAATCGCCCGATAAACTCATCTTT. Protein sequence: CALGEPCQEGDMESPDKLIF.

This clone was seen ten or more times. The protein in TCRdb stems from a much larger clone and differs at residue 13 from this DNA's translation, likely a read error; here the protein is translated from the DNA. This sequence joins TRDV2 and TRDJ1; the D gene is possibly TRDD3 (5 bases). Here the J gene was assigned by germline matching of the DNA, as TCRdb has none. Germline CDR1 and CDR2: GEAIGNYY and EKD. This CDR3 has 16 amino acids. As DNA, the CDR3 is TGTGCCTGTGACACCGTATCCCGTACTGGAGACGATGAACTCATCTTT. This codes for CACDTVSRTGDDELIF.

The table lists this clone with many counts. V and J are TRDV2 and TRDJ3; 11 bases match TRDD3. The CDR3 has 18 residues. V shed 2 bases, J shed 4 bases, and the junction held 6 bases outside the gene matches. CDR1 and CDR2 (germline): GEAIGNYY, EKD. The DNA of the CDR3 is TGTGCCTGTGACAAAATACTGGGGGATATTTGGGACACCCGACAGATGTTTTTC. Translation gives CACDKILGDIWDTRQMFF.

Points on this clone: A far larger clone differs by one base, so this is likely a read error. Other DNA sequences in this specimen translate into the identical CDR3. The V gene is TRDV1, the J gene TRDJ1; TRDD3 matches at 12 bases. The length of the CDR3 is 24 residues. V lost 1 base to trimming and J lost 0 bases; unmatched junction nucleotides: 24. Germline-derived CDR1 and CDR2 are TSWWSYY and QGS. The CDR3 nucleotides read TGTGCTCTTGGGGAACCTCGTTATGGGCTACTGGGGGATACTCCAATCCTATACACCGATAAACTCATCTTT. Translation gives CALGEPRYGLLGDTPILYTDKLIF.

In the case of this clone: The mismatch at residue 7 between this DNA's translation and the TCRdb protein of a much larger clone likely reflects a read error; the protein shown is translated from the DNA. V gene TRDV2 combines with J gene TRDJ1; 13 bases line up with TRDD3. Since TCRdb gives no J gene, matching the DNA to germline was used here to assign it. V dropped 3 bases and J dropped 3; count of bases not matched to a gene: 12. Germline-derived CDR1 and CDR2 are GEAIGNYY and EKD. The CDR3 extends over 18 amino acids. CDR3 nucleotides: TGTGCCTGTGACTCCGGGGGACTGGGGGATACGCTTTCCGATAAACTCATCTTT. Its translation is CACDSGGLGDTLSDKLIF.

In its sample, this clone was seen many times. The same CDR3 can be traced to other DNA sequences in this sample. The rearrangement joins TRDV2 to TRDJ3; 11 bases match TRDD3. V trimming: 1 base; J trimming: 1 base; junction bases outside the gene matches: 2. The length of the CDR3 is 18 residues. Germline-derived CDR1 and CDR2 are GEAIGNYY and EKD. The CDR3 reads CACDTGGYASWDTRQMFF. As DNA, the CDR3 is TGTGCCTGTGACACTGGGGGATACGCGTCCTGGGACACCCGACAGATGTTTTTC.

There are a few counts of this clone. The amino acid sequence in TCRdb belongs to a much larger clone and departs from this DNA's translation at residue 18, likely a sequencing read error; the sequence shown is translated from the DNA. The V call is TRDV1, the J call TRDJ1; D possibly uses TRDD2 or TRDD3 (5 bases each). The CDR3 has 22 residues. Looked up from germline, CDR1 is TSWWSYY and CDR2 is QGS. The CDR3 loop reads CALGELMSNFFRGYSGAEKLIF. The DNA for the CDR3 is TGTGCTCTTGGGGAATTAATGAGTAATTTCTTCCGGGGGTACTCCGGCGCCGAGAAACTCATCTTT.

Remarks on this clone: The TCRdb record carries a much larger clone's protein, which differs from this DNA's translation at residue 8; a read error is the likely cause, and the protein listed here is the DNA translation. V and J are TRDV2 and TRDJ2; 9 nucleotides agree with TRDD3. In the absence of a J gene in TCRdb, the DNA was matched to germline to assign it here. Looked up from germline, CDR1 is GEAIGNYY and CDR2 is EKD. The CDR3 has 18 residues. The V and J ends lost 3 bases and 0 bases, in that order; junction bases with no gene match: 10. The CDR3 here is CACDALTWGYALTAQLFF. CDR3 bases: TGTGCCTGTGACGCCCTTACTTGGGGATACGCTTTGACAGCACAACTCTTCTTT.

In its sample, this clone was seen many times. Other DNA sequences in the same sample also yield this CDR3. The chain combines TRDV1 with TRDJ2; the match to TRDD3 covers 7 bases. V gave up 2 bases and J gave up 1 base; unmatched junction bases: 25. Germline CDR1 is TSWWSYY and CDR2 is QGS. The CDR3 covers 23 residues. CDR3 in DNA: TGTGCTCTTGGGGAAGGAAAGAATCATCAGGCCGCAATGGGGGAAGATTTGACAGCACAACTCTTCTTT. Amino acids: CALGEGKNHQAAMGEDLTAQLFF.

This clone occurred many times. The protein held in TCRdb is that of a much larger clone and does not match this DNA's translation at residue 11, likely because of a read error; the protein shown is translated from the DNA. The chain links TRDV1 to TRDJ1, with D hard to call. The CDR3 is 17 residues long. Trimming left V 3 bases short and J 3 bases short, with 20 bases between. Germline CDR1 is TSWWSYY and CDR2 is QGS. The CDR3 reads CALGDPTRYGVPDKLIF. CDR3 DNA sequence: TGTGCTCTTGGGGATCCGACCCGCTACGGGGTACCCGATAAACTCATCTTT.